The clone carrying this T cell receptor beta chain was picked up a small number of times. These data are taken from a study of T cell repertoires in ileal Crohn's disease. Profiling relied on immunoSEQ multiplex PCR, and the TCRdb table lists in-frame clones only, not all of them. Of several thousand clones listed, 90% to 95% were seen once; the top ten hold about 1.6%. V lost 8 bases to trimming and J lost 6 bases, with 16 bases between them. The CDR3 runs to 12 residues. CDR1 and CDR2 (germline): SQVTM, ANQGSEA. The V and J genes are TRBV29-1 and TRBJ1-1; possible D gene TRBD1, 6 bases. The clonotype was recovered from an adult with Crohn's disease. Sequencing was performed on ileal tissue. The CDR3 protein is CSSRGGGAEAFF. In nucleotides, the CDR3 is TGCAGCTCTCGGGGAGGGGGGGCTGAAGCTTTCTTT.